This T cell receptor (beta chain) was sequenced during a study of T-cell reconstitution after alpha-beta-depleted transplantation in children. Overall study findings and caveats: Newly made T cells mostly supplied T-cell counts and diversity one year after transplant. About two months after transplant, alpha-beta T cells reportedly came from several hundred expanded graft clones. Surviving recipient T cells and intrathymic progenitors accounted for some patients' high TCRbeta diversity at day 60.

Germline loops: CDR1 SGHRS, CDR2 YFSETQ. Deletions cut 1 base from V and 4 bases from J, with 14 bases between. CDR3 length equals 15 residues. Unique molecular identifiers were built into the TCRbeta library. TCRdb reprocessed the PCR reads via MiXCR and lists one record per CDR3 protein. The repertoire has approximately 800,000 distinct CDR3 sequences, 16% of them found once; the top ten carry under 6%. To note about this clonotype: Its cognate antigen is unknown.

The sample was PBMCs, mostly from graft donor cells, taken 360 days after TCRalphabeta/CD19-depleted stem cell transplant. This clonotype originated in a male patient younger than 18 who had a stem cell transplant for acute lymphoblastic leukemia, so the T cells may come from the graft donor. The gene calls are TRBV5-1 and TRBJ1-1; D not certain. The CDR3 bases are TGCGCCAGCAGCTTGTTGAACCGGGAGACCACTGAAGCTTTCTTT. Protein: CASSLLNRETTEAFF. Supplemented by reference TRBV5-1 and TRBJ1-1, the full variable domain reads KAGVTQTPRYLIKTRGQQVTLSCSPISGHRSVSWYQQTPGQGLQFLFEYFSETQRNKGNFPGRFSGRQFSNSRSEMNVSTLELGDSALYLCASSLLNRETTEAFFGQGTRLTVV.